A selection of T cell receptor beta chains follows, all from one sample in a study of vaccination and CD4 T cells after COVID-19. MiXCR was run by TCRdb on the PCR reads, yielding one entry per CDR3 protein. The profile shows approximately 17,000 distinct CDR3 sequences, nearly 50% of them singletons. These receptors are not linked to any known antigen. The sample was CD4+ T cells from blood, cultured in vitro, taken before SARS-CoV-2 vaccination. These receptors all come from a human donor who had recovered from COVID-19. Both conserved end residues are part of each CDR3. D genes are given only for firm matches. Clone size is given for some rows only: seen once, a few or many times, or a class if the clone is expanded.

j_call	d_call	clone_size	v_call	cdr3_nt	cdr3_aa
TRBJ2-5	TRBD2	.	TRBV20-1	TGCAGTGCTTATACGGGACTAGCGGGAGTCGGTGAGACCCAGTACTTC	CSAYTGLAGVGETQYF
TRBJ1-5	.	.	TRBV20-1	TGCAGTGCTAGCAGGGGCAATCAGCCCCAGCATTTT	CSASRGNQPQHF
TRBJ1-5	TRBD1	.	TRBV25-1	TGTGCCAGCAGTGAAACTCGACAGGGCCCCCAGCATTTT	CASSETRQGPQHF
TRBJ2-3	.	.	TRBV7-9	TGTGCCAGCAGCCCAACCGCCAGCACAGATACGCAGTATTTT	CASSPTASTDTQYF
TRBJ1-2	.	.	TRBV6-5	TGTGCCAGCAGTTACGAGAAGGGTTTTGGCTACACCTTC	CASSYEKGFGYTF
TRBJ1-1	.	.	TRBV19	TGTGCCAGTAGTATCAGGAAAGGAGCCATTGAAGCTTTCTTT	CASSIRKGAIEAFF
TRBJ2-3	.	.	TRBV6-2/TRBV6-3	TGTGCCAGCAGTTACGGGCAGGGCACAGATACGCAGTATTTT	CASSYGQGTDTQYF
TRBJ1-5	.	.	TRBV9	TGTGCCAGCAGCGTTTACGGGGGAGTTGGCACAGATACGCAGCATTTT	CASSVYGGVGTDTQHF
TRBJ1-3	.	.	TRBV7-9	TGTGCCAGCAGCTTAGATCGTCAGCCCTCTGGAAACACCATATATTTT	CASSLDRQPSGNTIYF
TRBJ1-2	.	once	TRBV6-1	TGTGCCAGCACTCCCTTTAGCGGACCGAGCGACTATGGCTACACCTTC	CASTPFSGPSDYGYTF
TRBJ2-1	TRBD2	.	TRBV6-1	TGTGCCAGCAGTGTAGCGGGGGCCGAGGGTGAGCAGTTCTTC	CASSVAGAEGEQFF
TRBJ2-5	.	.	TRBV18	TGTGCCAGCTCACCGAAGCAAGAGACCCAGTACTTC	CASSPKQETQYF
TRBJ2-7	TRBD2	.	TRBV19	TGTGCCAGTAGTATAGGAGGAGCGGGAGGTAAGCAGTACTTC	CASSIGGAGGKQYF
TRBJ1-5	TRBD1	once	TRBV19	TGTGCCAGTAGTATGAAATACGGGACAGGGGGCAGTGGCAATCAGCCCCAGCATTTT	CASSMKYGTGGSGNQPQHF
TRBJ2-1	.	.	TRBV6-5	TGTGCCAGCAGTTATCGGGCTAGCGAAAATGAGCAGTTCTTC	CASSYRASENEQFF
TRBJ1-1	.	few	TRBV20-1	TGCAGTGCTAGAACACGGGGGGCGGCGAGGACTGAAGCTTTCTTT	CSARTRGAARTEAFF
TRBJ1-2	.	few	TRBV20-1	TGCAGTGCTCAGGGGACGGGGGTCTATGGCTACACCTTC	CSAQGTGVYGYTF
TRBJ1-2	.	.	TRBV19	TGTGCCAGTAGTAAGAACCATGAGTTCCCCAACTATGGCTACACCTTC	CASSKNHEFPNYGYTF
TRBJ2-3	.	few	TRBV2	TGTGCCAGCTGTTACACAGATACGCAGTATTTT	CASCYTDTQYF
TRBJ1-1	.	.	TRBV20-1	TGCAGTGCAACGTCGTTAGGGGGGACTGAAGCTTTCTTT	CSATSLGGTEAFF
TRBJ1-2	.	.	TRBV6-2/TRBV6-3	TGTGCCAGCAGTTACTCGAGGTTCCAGACCCCGAAGGACTATGGCTACACCTTC	CASSYSRFQTPKDYGYTF
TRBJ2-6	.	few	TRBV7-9	TGTGCCAGCAGCTTATGGGGCAGGGTCTCTGGGGCCAACGTCCTGACTTTC	CASSLWGRVSGANVLTF
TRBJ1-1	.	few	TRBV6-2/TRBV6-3	TGTGCCAGCAGTTACTTTAGGGTAAAAGCTGAAGCTTTCTTT	CASSYFRVKAEAFF
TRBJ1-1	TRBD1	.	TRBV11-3	TGTGCCAGCAGACGAGGGGGCTTGAACACTGAAGCTTTCTTT	CASRRGGLNTEAFF
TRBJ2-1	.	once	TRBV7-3	TGTGCCAGCAGCCCCGAACTAGACAATGAGCAGTTCTTC	CASSPELDNEQFF
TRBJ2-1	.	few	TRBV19	TGTGCCAGTAGTAGAATCAATGAGCAGTTCTTC	CASSRINEQFF
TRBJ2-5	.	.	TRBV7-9	TGTGCCAGCAGCCCTCACCAGGGAGCGGGTGTGGAGACCCAGTACTTC	CASSPHQGAGVETQYF
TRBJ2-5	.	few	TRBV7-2	TGTGCCAGCAGAGAAAGCCCCCGGGACTGGGGGTACTTC	CASRESPRDWGYF
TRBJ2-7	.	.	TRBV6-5	TGTGCCAGCAGTTACGTCAAGTCAGGGGGGTACGAGCAGTACTTC	CASSYVKSGGYEQYF
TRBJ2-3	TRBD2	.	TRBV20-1	TGCAGTGCAGCCTTAAATAGCGGGGGGGCAGGTACGCAGTATTTT	CSAALNSGGAGTQYF
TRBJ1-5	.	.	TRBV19	TGTGCCAGTAGTATCCGATCTATCAACTCACGACACACGCATTTT	CASSIRSINSRHTHF
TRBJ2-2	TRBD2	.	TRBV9	TGTGCCAGCAACCCCATCGGCGGGGGGAACACCGGGGAGCTGTTTTTT	CASNPIGGGNTGELFF
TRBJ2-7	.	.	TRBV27	TGTGCCAGCAGTTTATTATTCACAGGGGGGGCGAGGGGCTACGAGCAGTACTTC	CASSLLFTGGARGYEQYF
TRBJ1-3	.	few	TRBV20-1	TGCAGTGCTAGTCGTGACTCTGGAAACACCATATATTTT	CSASRDSGNTIYF
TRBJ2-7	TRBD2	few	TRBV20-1	TGCAGTGCATGGGCGGGAGGGCCCTACGAGCAGTACTTC	CSAWAGGPYEQYF
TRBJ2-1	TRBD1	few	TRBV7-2	TGTGCCAGCAGCACCCGACAGGGGTACAATGAGCAGTTCTTC	CASSTRQGYNEQFF
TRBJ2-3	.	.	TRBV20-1	TGCAGTGCTAGAGAGGGGCGGGTGTATTTT	CSAREGRVYF
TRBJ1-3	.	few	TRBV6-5	TGTGCCAGCAGTTACTCCCCCGTTGGAAACACCATATATTTT	CASSYSPVGNTIYF
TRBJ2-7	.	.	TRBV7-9	TGTGCCAGCAGCTCTAATGCGGACGCCGGGCAGTACTTC	CASSSNADAGQYF
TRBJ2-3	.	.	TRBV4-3	TGCGCCAGCAGCCAAGACCGGGATACGCAGTATTTT	CASSQDRDTQYF
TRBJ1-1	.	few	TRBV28	TGTGCCAGCAGTAGATCGAACATGAACACTGAAGCTTTCTTT	CASSRSNMNTEAFF
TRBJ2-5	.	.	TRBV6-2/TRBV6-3	TGTGCCTCCTCTCGGGGGTTAGGGGAGACCCAGTACTTC	CASSRGLGETQYF
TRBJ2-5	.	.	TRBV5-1	TGCGCCAGCAGGGACAACCAAGAGACCCAGTACTTC	CASRDNQETQYF
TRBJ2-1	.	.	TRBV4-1	TGCGCCAGCAGCTTACGGGGCCGGCCCAATGAGCAGTTCTTC	CASSLRGRPNEQFF
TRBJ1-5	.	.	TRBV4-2	TGTGCCAGCAGCCAAGGACCCGAGAGCAATCAGCCCCAGCATTTT	CASSQGPESNQPQHF
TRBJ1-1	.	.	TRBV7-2	TGTGCCAGCAGCCTCCCCTCGGGTGGGTACTCTGAAGCTTTCTTT	CASSLPSGGYSEAFF
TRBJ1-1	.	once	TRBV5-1	TGCGCCAGCAGCTCAGGGCCGAACACTGAAGCTTTCTTT	CASSSGPNTEAFF
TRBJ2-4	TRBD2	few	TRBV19	TGTGCCAGTAGTATCCTAGCGGGGGGAAGAGCCAAAAACATTCAGTACTTC	CASSILAGGRAKNIQYF
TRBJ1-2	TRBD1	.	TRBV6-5	TGTGCCAGCAGTTACCGGTCAGGGGGTAACGGGAACTATGGCTACACCTTC	CASSYRSGGNGNYGYTF
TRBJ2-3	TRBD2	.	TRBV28	TGTGCCAGCAGCACTAGCGGGAGAGCCACAGATACGCAGTATTTT	CASSTSGRATDTQYF
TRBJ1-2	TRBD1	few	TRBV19	TGTGCCAGTAGTATCGACAGGGAGCCCTATGGCTACACCTTC	CASSIDREPYGYTF
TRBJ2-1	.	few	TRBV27	TGTGCCAGCAGTTCCGATTCGGTTGAGCAGTTCTTC	CASSSDSVEQFF
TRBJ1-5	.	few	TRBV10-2	TGCGCCAGCAGTCAGAGCTTAAATCAGCCCCAGCATTTT	CASSQSLNQPQHF
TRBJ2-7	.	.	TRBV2	TGTGCCAGCACATTCGCTTTGGGCTACTACGAGCAGTACTTC	CASTFALGYYEQYF
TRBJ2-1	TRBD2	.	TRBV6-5	TGTGCCAGCAGTTACAGGACTAGCGGGAGGGCCAATGAGCAGTTCTTC	CASSYRTSGRANEQFF
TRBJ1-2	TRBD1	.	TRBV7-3	TGTGCCAGCAGCGTATTGCCGGACAGGGATGGCTACACCTTC	CASSVLPDRDGYTF
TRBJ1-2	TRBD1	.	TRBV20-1	TGCAGTGCTCCGGGGGCAGGGGGCGTCGACTATGGCTACACCTTC	CSAPGAGGVDYGYTF
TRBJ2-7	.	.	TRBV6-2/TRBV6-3	TGTGCCAGCAGCTCAGGACAGTCTAGCTCCTACGAGCAGTACTTC	CASSSGQSSSYEQYF
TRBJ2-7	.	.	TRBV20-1	TGCAGTGCAAAGCTAGACTACGAGCAGTACTTC	CSAKLDYEQYF